Listed below are T cell receptor beta chains from one sample, sequenced in a study of radiotherapy plus CTLA-4 blockade in lung cancer. Libraries were prepared by immunoSEQ multiplex PCR; TCRdb keeps only in-frame clonotypes and omits some of them. The data show 40,000 or so clones, roughly 60% seen once. This specimen consisted of peripheral blood, obtained from a patient treated with radiotherapy plus ipilimumab. The receptors come from a human donor with non-small cell lung cancer who had a partial response to radiotherapy plus ipilimumab. CDR3s include the opening cysteine and the closing phenylalanine or tryptophan. D genes are given only for firm matches. Not all rows give a size; the values are once, few, many and, for expanded clones, a class.

TRBD1	-	TRBV29-1	TRBJ1-2	TGCAGCGTTGAAGAGGGGACAGGGGGCTATGGCTACACCTTC	CSVEEGTGGYGYTF
-	few	TRBV6-1	TRBJ2-7	TGTGCCAGCAAAATGGCGCGGGTACACTCCTACGAGCAGTACTTC	CASKMARVHSYEQYF
TRBD1	-	TRBV5-6	TRBJ2-5	TGTGCCAGCAGCTGGCGGACAGGGCAAGAGACCCAGTACTTC	CASSWRTGQETQYF
-	-	TRBV7-9	TRBJ2-3	TGTGCCAGCAGCCCGGGACTGAGCACAGATACGCAGTATTTT	CASSPGLSTDTQYF
TRBD1	-	TRBV15	TRBJ2-7	TGTGCCACCAGCGACGGACAGGGCTACGAGCAGTACTTC	CATSDGQGYEQYF
-	-	TRBV21-1	TRBJ1-1	TGTGCCAGCAGCAAATCCTTCACAGGGGGAACTGAAGCTTTCTTT	CASSKSFTGGTEAFF
-	-	TRBV29-1	TRBJ2-1	TGCAGCGTCTTTAGCGCTCGGAGCTCCTACAATGAGCAGTTCTTC	CSVFSARSSYNEQFF
TRBD2	-	TRBV10-1	TRBJ2-1	TGCGCCAGCAGTGGTACCGGGACTAGCGGGAGAGGTGAGCAGTTCTTC	CASSGTGTSGRGEQFF
-	medium-sized	TRBV7-9	TRBJ1-2	TGTGCCAGCACCTTCCAGGGCCTATATGGCTACACCTTC	CASTFQGLYGYTF
TRBD2	-	TRBV27	TRBJ2-2	TGTGCCAGCAAGGTCGGGGGGGCGGGCACCGGGGAGCTGTTTTTT	CASKVGGAGTGELFF
TRBD1	-	TRBV7-2	TRBJ1-2	TGTGCCAGCAGCTCCGGACAGGGGTATGGCTACACCTTC	CASSSGQGYGYTF
TRBD2	-	TRBV7-9	TRBJ2-1	TGTGCCAGCAGCTTAGACGTAGCGGGAGGCGATGAGCAGTTCTTC	CASSLDVAGGDEQFF
-	-	TRBV5-1	TRBJ2-1	TGCGCCAGCAGCCGCGGACAGGGAGGGCGCGATGAGCAGTTCTTC	CASSRGQGGRDEQFF
-	-	TRBV5-1	TRBJ2-2	TGCGCCAGCAGCGAGACAGCCGCGAACACCGGGGAGCTGTTTTTT	CASSETAANTGELFF
-	-	TRBV27	TRBJ1-6	TGTGCCAGCAGTTCAGCCAGGGTCAATAATTCACCCCTCCACTTT	CASSSARVNNSPLHF
TRBD2	-	TRBV5-1	TRBJ2-5	TGCGCCAGCAGCTTGGGTCTAGCGGGAGGCCCAACTCAAGAGACCCAGTACTTC	CASSLGLAGGPTQETQYF
TRBD1	few	TRBV7-2	TRBJ1-1	TGTGCCAGCAGCGTACACAGGGGCGGCACTGAAGCTTTCTTT	CASSVHRGGTEAFF
-	-	TRBV5-8	TRBJ1-2	TGTGCCAGCAGCTTAGGGGCATCAAACTATGGCTACACCTTC	CASSLGASNYGYTF
TRBD1	few	TRBV7-9	TRBJ2-7	TGTGCCAGCAGCAAAGGGACAGCCTACGAGCAGTACTTC	CASSKGTAYEQYF
-	-	TRBV27	TRBJ2-5	TGTGCCAGCAGTCCGCCGCTATCCCAAGAGACCCAGTACTTC	CASSPPLSQETQYF
TRBD1	-	TRBV2	TRBJ2-7	TGTGCCAGCAGTCCCGGGACAGCCCCCTACGAGCAGTACTTC	CASSPGTAPYEQYF
TRBD1	once	TRBV4-1	TRBJ2-4	TGCGCCAGCAGCCAAGTAGGACAGGGAACGGGTATTCAGTACTTC	CASSQVGQGTGIQYF
TRBD2	-	TRBV30	TRBJ2-1	TGTGCCTGGGCCGGGACCGGGGGGGTCAATGAGCAGTTCTTC	CAWAGTGGVNEQFF
TRBD1	-	TRBV13	TRBJ1-3	TGTGCCAGCAGGGGGACAGGGGCTGGAAACACCATATATTTT	CASRGTGAGNTIYF
TRBD2	once	TRBV19	TRBJ2-1	TGTGCCAGTAGTAGAACTAGCGGGTCGTCCTACAATGAGCAGTTCTTC	CASSRTSGSSYNEQFF
TRBD2	-	TRBV5-1	TRBJ2-5	TGCGCCAGCACATCGGGGGGGCGTGAGACCCAGTACTTC	CASTSGGRETQYF
-	-	TRBV4-3	TRBJ2-3	TGCGCCAGCAGCCAACAGGCAGCATCAGATACGCAGTATTTT	CASSQQAASDTQYF
TRBD1	few	TRBV6-1	TRBJ2-7	TGTGCCACTGGACAGGAGGTCTACGAGCAGTACTTC	CATGQEVYEQYF
TRBD1	-	TRBV12-5	TRBJ1-2	TGTGCTAGCGGAGTAGGACAGGGGAACTATGGCTACACCTTC	CASGVGQGNYGYTF
-	few	TRBV6-6	TRBJ1-2	TGTGCCAGCAGTTACCTGAGAGAGGAGCGGACCTTC	CASSYLREERTF
TRBD2	-	TRBV5-1	TRBJ2-5	TGCGCCAGCAGCTCCACAGCGGGGGATGAGACCCAGTACTTC	CASSSTAGDETQYF
TRBD2	-	TRBV5-1	TRBJ2-5	TGCGCCAGCAGCTTGATGGGGGGGGGAGAGACCCAGTACTTC	CASSLMGGGETQYF
-	few	TRBV13	TRBJ1-4	TGTGCCAGCAGCCCTAGACTAGGAAAACTGTTTTTT	CASSPRLGKLFF
TRBD2	-	TRBV5-1	TRBJ2-1	TGCGCCAGCAGCCGACTAGCGGGACCCCCAGAGCAGTTCTTC	CASSRLAGPPEQFF
-	-	TRBV19	TRBJ1-1	TGTGCCAGTACGGTCCAGGGTGGGGCGGGATTCACTGAAGCTTTCTTT	CASTVQGGAGFTEAFF
-	-	TRBV5-4	TRBJ2-7	TGTGCCAGCAGCTTCCAAGCCCGGAGGGAGCAGTACTTC	CASSFQARREQYF
TRBD2	-	TRBV19	TRBJ2-1	TGTGCCAGTAGTATCGGCGGGGGGCCCTACAATGAGCAGTTCTTC	CASSIGGGPYNEQFF
-	few	TRBV9	TRBJ1-6	TGTGCCAGCTCCCGCAGGGGAACCGAGGCCCTCCACTTT	CASSRRGTEALHF
-	-	TRBV9	TRBJ2-4	TGTGCCAGCAGCAGGGACACTAGAGGGACCATTCAGTACTTC	CASSRDTRGTIQYF
TRBD1	many	TRBV2	TRBJ1-2	TGTGCCAGCAGTGACCCAGGGGGGTCTGAGAATGGCTACACCTTC	CASSDPGGSENGYTF